Below, 10 T cell receptor beta chains from the same sample are listed, as sequenced in a study of blood T cell repertoires in COVID-19 (dated by TCRdb to the early 2020s). Libraries were built with the immunoSEQ multiplex PCR assay. Not all clones reach the TCRdb copy of this immuneACCESS table, which keeps in-frame sequences only. Checked studies attribute under half of the gap to unresolved V genes and leave the rest unexplained. Counted in this sample were approximately 100,000 clones; roughly nine tenths of them appeared once. The biggest ten clones account for about 1% of the sample. Sequenced input: peripheral blood. Receptors originate from a man aged 55-75 years with acute or convalescent COVID-19.

The V call is TRBV10-1, the J call TRBJ2-2, with D unclear. Germline V lookup: CDR1 WNHNN, CDR2 SYGVQD (reference sequence). V shed 8 bases and J shed 0 bases, with 13 bases lying between them. This CDR3 comprises 15 residues. Written as DNA, the CDR3 is TGCGCCAGCTCCGGCGGCCCTTCGAACACCGGGGAGCTGTTTTTT. Translating it yields CASSGGPSNTGELFF.

The chain employs TRBV6-6 and TRBJ2-7; TRBD1 matches 7 bases. The germline V gene encodes CDR1 MNHNY and CDR2 SVGAGI (reference sequence). The ends lost 5 bases at V and 3 bases at J; junction bases unmatched: 4. CDR3 size: 13 residues. In nucleotides, the CDR3 is TGTGCCAGCAGTAGAGGGACAGACTACGAGCAGTACGTC. It translates to CASSRGTDYEQYV.

The J gene is TRBJ1-1, the V gene TRBV9, with TRBD1 identical over 8 bases. J was trimmed by 4 bases and V by 4 bases; bases with no gene match: 9. The germline CDR1 and CDR2 sequences are SGDLS and YYNGEE. The CDR3 length is 15 residues. The CDR3 sequence: CASSPRTGRSTEAFF. The CDR3 DNA reads TGTGCCAGCAGCCCCCGGACAGGGAGGTCCACTGAAGCTTTCTTT.

The chain joins TRBV15 to TRBJ2-1; 7 nucleotides align to TRBD2. Germline V gene lookup returns CDR1 LNHNV and CDR2 YYDKDF (reference sequence). The CDR3 length is 15 residues. The V and J ends lost 1 base and 4 bases, in that order; junction bases with no gene match: 4. CDR3 region: CATSRGASGYNEQFF. The CDR3 nucleotides read TGTGCCACCAGCAGAGGGGCTAGCGGATACAATGAGCAGTTCTTC.

This chain uses TRBV5-1 with TRBJ1-1, with D possibly being TRBD1 (5 bases). The CDR3 consists of 14 residues. Per the germline V gene, CDR1 is SGHRS and CDR2 is YFSETQ. The germline V and J ends were trimmed by 3 bases and 4 bases, with 13 bases remaining between them. This CDR3 reads CASSSEGGVTEAFF. The CDR3 DNA reads as TGCGCCAGCAGCTCGGAGGGAGGGGTCACTGAAGCTTTCTTT.

V gene TRBV28 combines with J gene TRBJ1-1; D is perhaps TRBD1 (5 bases). The CDR3 totals 11 residues. CDR1 is MDHEN, CDR2 SYDVKM, per germline. V was trimmed by 2 bases and J by 12 bases, leaving 10 bases between them. The CDR3 spells CASSLRGLTFF. CDR3 nucleotide sequence: TGTGCCAGCAGTTTAAGGGGTCTCACTTTCTTT.

The V and J genes are TRBV30 and TRBJ2-1; 9 positions match TRBD2. This CDR3 has 12 amino acids. Per the germline V gene, CDR1 is GTSNPN and CDR2 is SVGIG (reference sequence). The V gene end was trimmed by 3 bases and the J gene end by 6 bases; junction bases not matched to a gene: 0. For the CDR3, the DNA is TGTGCCTGGAGGGGACTAGCCAATGAGCAGTTCTTC. Amino acids: CAWRGLANEQFF.

The chain employs TRBV25-1 and TRBJ2-3; D is uncertain. This CDR3 contains 13 residues. Germline values: CDR1 MGHDK, CDR2 SYGVNS. V lost 1 base and J lost 8, with 10 bases in between. The CDR3 loop reads CASSESGFRTQYF. In DNA form, the CDR3 reads TGTGCCAGCAGTGAATCCGGGTTTCGTACGCAGTATTTT. Full variable domain (rest looked up from reference TRBV25-1 and TRBJ2-3): EADIYQTPRYLVIGTGKKITLECSQTMGHDKMYWYQQDPGMELHLIHYSYGVNSTEKGDLSSESTVSRIRTEHFPLTLESARPSHTSQYLCASSESGFRTQYFGPGTRLTVL.

CDR3: CASSSTGNSGYTF. DNA for the CDR3: TGCGCCAGCAGCTCCACAGGGAACAGTGGCTACACCTTC. J is TRBJ1-2 and V is TRBV5-1; D possibly corresponds to TRBD1 (6 bases). In germline, CDR1 is SGHRS, CDR2 YFSETQ. Trimming took off 3 bases at V and 7 bases at J, with 13 bases between the two ends. This CDR3 contains 13 residues.

V and J are TRBV18 and TRBJ2-2; no firm D call. The V gene lost 2 bases and the J gene lost 3 bases, with 7 bases spanning the gap. The germline V gene encodes CDR1 KGHSH and CDR2 LQKENI. The CDR3 runs 14 residues. As DNA, the CDR3 is TGTGCCAGCTCACCATGGCACGACACCGGGGAGCTGTTTTTT. This gives the protein CASSPWHDTGELFF.